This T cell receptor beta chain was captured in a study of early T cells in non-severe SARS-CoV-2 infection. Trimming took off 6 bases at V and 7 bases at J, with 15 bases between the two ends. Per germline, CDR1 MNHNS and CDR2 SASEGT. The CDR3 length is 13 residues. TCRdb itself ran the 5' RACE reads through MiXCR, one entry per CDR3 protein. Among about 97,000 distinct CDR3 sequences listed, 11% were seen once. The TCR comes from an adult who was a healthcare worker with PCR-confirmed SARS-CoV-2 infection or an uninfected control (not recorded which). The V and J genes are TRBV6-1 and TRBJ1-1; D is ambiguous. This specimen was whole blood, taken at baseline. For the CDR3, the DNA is TGTGCCAGCAGAACCGCGCGCGATTTTGAAGCTTTCTTT. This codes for CASRTARDFEAFF.